This TCR beta chain was sequenced in a study of blood T cell repertoires in COVID-19. CDR1 and CDR2 from the germline V gene are SNHLY and FYNNEI. This CDR3 contains 16 residues. With 2 bases removed from V and 3 bases from J, the gap between germline ends came to 13 bases. Per the original methods: How many nucleated cells were present was estimated from reference gene primer amplification. Sequencing was performed with immunoSEQ multiplex PCR; in TCRdb, only in-frame clones are kept and a portion is missing. The DNA gave D and trimming, while V, J and clone size come from that table. The data contain 250,000 or so clones, 82% of them singletons.

This clonotype was sampled from a woman in her 70s with acute or convalescent COVID-19. Sequencing was performed on peripheral blood. The chain joins TRBV2 to TRBJ1-4; D is undetermined. Here the CDR3 DNA reads TGTGCCAGCAGTGAATTGTCCACAGACCCTAATGAAAAACTGTTTTTT. Encoded protein: CASSELSTDPNEKLFF.